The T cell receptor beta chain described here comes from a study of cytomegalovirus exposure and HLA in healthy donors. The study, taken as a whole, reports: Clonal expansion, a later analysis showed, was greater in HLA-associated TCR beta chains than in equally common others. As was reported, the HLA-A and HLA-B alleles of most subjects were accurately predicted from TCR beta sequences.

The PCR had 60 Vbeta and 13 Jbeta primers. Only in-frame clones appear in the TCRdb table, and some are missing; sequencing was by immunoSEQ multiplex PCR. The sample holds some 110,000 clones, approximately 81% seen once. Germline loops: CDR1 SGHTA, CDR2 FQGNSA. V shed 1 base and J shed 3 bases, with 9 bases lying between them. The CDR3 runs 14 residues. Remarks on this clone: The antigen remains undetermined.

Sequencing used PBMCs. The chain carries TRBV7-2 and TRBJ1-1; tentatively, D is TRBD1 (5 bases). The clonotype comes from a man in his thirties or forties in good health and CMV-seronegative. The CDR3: CASSLVQGDTEAFF. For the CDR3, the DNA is TGTGCCAGCAGCTTAGTCCAAGGGGACACTGAAGCTTTCTTT. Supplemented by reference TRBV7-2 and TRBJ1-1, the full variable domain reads GAGVSQSPSNKVTEKGKDVELRCDPISGHTALYWYRQSLGQGLEFLIYFQGNSAPDKSGLPSDRFSAERTGGSVSTLTIQRTQQEDSAVYLCASSLVQGDTEAFFGQGTRLTVV.